This TCR beta chain originates from a study of radiotherapy plus CTLA-4 blockade in lung cancer. For the study at large: Patients showed objective responses in around a sixth of cases and disease control in roughly 31%.

Study-level points and caveats: Reported findings show early blood T cell clone dynamics, with interferon-beta, best predicted response. Among blood TCR repertoires after radiotherapy plus ipilimumab, tumor-derived clones expanded.

There are 15 residues in the CDR3. From germline, CDR1 is MNHEY and CDR2 SVGAGI. Trimming took off 7 bases at V and 4 bases at J, with 19 bases between the two ends. As concerns this clone: Antigen: not known.

TCRdb's copy holds only in-frame clones and misses some; the assay was immunoSEQ multiplex PCR. The repertoire consists of tens of thousands of clones, with less than 85% occurring once and the leading ten covering more than 15%. Chemo-refractory metastatic non-small-cell lung cancer patients underwent focal radiation alongside CTLA-4 blockade with ipilimumab. The source was peripheral blood, collected from a patient treated with radiotherapy plus ipilimumab. The receptor was isolated from a human donor with non-small cell lung cancer whose response to radiotherapy plus ipilimumab could not be evaluated. Some clones in this sample may be carry-over from other donors' samples. This sequence joins TRBV6-5 and TRBJ1-2, with a tentative D call TRBD1 (5 bases). The CDR3 sequence is CASTFGRGSGYGYTF. The CDR3, as DNA: TGTGCCAGCACCTTTGGGAGGGGCTCGGGCTATGGCTACACCTTC.